The T cell receptor (beta chain) described here comes from a study of blood T cell repertoires in COVID-19. The assay was immunoSEQ multiplex PCR, and TCRdb's table has in-frame clones only and misses some. The sample includes more than 300,000 clones, over 75% seen only once; the top ten take 3.5% to 4.5%. Recruitment covered over 20 US areas and drew participants whose ages spanned about 18 to 90 years. CDR1 SQVTM and CDR2 ANQGSEA come from the germline V gene. The J segment lost 5 bases and the V segment lost 6 bases, leaving 12 bases of the junction unmatched. This CDR3 is 16 amino acids long. The receptor's source is a young man who had recovered from COVID-19. The chain carries TRBV29-1 and TRBJ2-7, with 14 positions matching TRBD2. The sequenced sample was PBMCs or T cells enriched from blood (not recorded which). For the CDR3, the DNA is TGCAGCGTCACTGGGACTAGCGGGAGCATCGGCGACGAGCAGTACTTC. Residues: CSVTGTSGSIGDEQYF.